This TCR beta chain was captured in a study of cytomegalovirus exposure and HLA in healthy donors. This clone was counted only a few times. The CDR3 covers 14 residues. Germline CDR1 is SGDLS and CDR2 is YYNGEE. The V gene lost 4 bases and the J gene lost 7 bases, with 15 bases spanning the gap. This PCR relied on a set of 60 Vbeta primers and 13 Jbeta primers. Here immunoSEQ multiplex PCR was the method, and the copy in TCRdb shows in-frame clones only, minus some. Of 150,000 to 200,000 clones listed, about 74% are singletons. Sequences were obtained from PBMCs. The clonotype was recovered from a male donor in good health and CMV-seronegative. The chain recombines TRBV9 with TRBJ2-1; possibly TRBD2 for D (5 bases). The CDR3 DNA follows: TGTGCCAGCAGCTATCTAGGAGGTGGAAATGAGCAGTTCTTC. Its translation: CASSYLGGGNEQFF.